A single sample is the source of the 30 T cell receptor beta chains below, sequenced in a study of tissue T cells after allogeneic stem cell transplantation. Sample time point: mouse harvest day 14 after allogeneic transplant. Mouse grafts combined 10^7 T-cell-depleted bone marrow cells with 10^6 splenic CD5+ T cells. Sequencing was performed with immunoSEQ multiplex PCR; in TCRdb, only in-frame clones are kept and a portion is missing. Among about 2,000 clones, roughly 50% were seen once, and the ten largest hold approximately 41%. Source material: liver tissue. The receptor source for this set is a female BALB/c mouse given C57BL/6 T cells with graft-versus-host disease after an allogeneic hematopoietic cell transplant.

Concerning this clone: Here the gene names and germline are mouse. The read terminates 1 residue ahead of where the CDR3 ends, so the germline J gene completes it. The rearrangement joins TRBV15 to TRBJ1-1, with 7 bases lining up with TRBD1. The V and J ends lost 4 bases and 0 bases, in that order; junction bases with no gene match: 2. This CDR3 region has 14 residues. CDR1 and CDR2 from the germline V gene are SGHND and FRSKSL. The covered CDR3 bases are TGTGCCAGCAGTTCCGGGACAGCAAACACAGAAGTCTTC. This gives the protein CASSSGTANTEVF. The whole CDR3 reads CASSSGTANTEVFF.

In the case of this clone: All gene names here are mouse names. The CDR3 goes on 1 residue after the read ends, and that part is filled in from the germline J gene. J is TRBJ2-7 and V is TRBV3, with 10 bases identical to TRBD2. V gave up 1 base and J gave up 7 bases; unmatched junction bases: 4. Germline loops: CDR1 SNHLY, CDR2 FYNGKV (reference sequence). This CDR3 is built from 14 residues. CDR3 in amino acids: CASSLDWGLGEQYF. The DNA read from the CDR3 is TGTGCCAGCAGCTTAGACTGGGGACTGGGGGAACAGTAC. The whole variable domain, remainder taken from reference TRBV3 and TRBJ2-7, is GPKVLQIPSHQIIDMGQMVTLNCDPVSNHLYFYWYKQILGQQMEFLVNFYNGKVMEKSKLFKDQFSVERPDGSYFTLKIQPTALEDSAVYFCASSLDWGLGEQYFGPGTRLTVL.

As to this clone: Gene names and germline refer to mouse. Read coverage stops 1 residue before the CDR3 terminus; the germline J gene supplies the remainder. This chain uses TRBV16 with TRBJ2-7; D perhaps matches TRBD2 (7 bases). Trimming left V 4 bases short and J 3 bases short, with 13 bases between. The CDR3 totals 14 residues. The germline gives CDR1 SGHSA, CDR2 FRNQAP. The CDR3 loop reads CASSYPGGLYEQYF. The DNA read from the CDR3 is TGTGCAAGCAGCTACCCTGGGGGCCTCTATGAACAGTAC.

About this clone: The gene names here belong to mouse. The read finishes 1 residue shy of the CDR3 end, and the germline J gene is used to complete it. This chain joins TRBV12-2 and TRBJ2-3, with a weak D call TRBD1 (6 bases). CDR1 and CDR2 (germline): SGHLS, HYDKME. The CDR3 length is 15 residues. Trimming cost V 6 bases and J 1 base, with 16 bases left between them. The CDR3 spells CASSDARGGAETLYF. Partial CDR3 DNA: TGTGCCAGCAGTGATGCCAGGGGCGGTGCAGAAACGCTGTAT.

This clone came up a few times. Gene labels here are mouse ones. The CDR3 spells CASSLGDERLFF. Incomplete CDR3 DNA: TGTGCCAGCAGTCTGGGGGACGAAAGATTATTT. The chain combines TRBV26 with TRBJ1-4; no firm D call. The read finishes 1 residue shy of the CDR3 end, and the germline J gene is used to complete it. Germline V gene sequence: CDR1 KGHPV, CDR2 FQNQEV (reference sequence). Trimming stripped 2 bases from V and 6 bases from J, with 4 bases between. CDR3 length equals 12 residues.

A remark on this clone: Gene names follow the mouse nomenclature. The CDR3 bases that were read are TGTGCCAGCAGCTTAGGGAGAGACACAGAAGTCTTC. Translation: CASSLGRDTEVF. The complete CDR3 protein is CASSLGRDTEVFF. This sequence joins TRBV3 and TRBJ1-1; D remains ambiguous. The DNA ends 1 residue before the CDR3 does, and the rest of the CDR3 is filled in from the germline J gene. The V gene lost 1 base and the J gene lost 3 bases, with 6 bases spanning the gap. CDR1 SNHLY and CDR2 FYNGKV come from the germline V gene (reference sequence). The CDR3 is made up of 13 amino acids.

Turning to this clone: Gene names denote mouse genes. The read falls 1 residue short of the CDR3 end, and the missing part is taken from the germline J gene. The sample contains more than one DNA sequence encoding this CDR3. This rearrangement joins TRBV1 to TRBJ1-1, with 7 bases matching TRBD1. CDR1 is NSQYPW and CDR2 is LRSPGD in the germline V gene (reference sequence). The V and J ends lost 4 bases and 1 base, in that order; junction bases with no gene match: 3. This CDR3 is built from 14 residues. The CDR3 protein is CTCSDRGRNTEVFF. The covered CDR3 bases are TGCACCTGCAGTGACAGGGGACGGAACACAGAAGTCTTC.

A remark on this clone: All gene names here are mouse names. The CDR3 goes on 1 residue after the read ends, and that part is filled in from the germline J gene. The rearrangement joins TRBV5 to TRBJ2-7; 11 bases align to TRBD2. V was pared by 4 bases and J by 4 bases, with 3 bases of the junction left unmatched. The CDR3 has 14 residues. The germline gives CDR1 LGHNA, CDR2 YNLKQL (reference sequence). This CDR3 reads CASSLRDWGYEQYF. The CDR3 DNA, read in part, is TGTGCCAGCAGCCTCCGGGACTGGGGGTATGAACAGTAC.

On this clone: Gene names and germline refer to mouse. The sequenced CDR3 bases are TGTGCCAGCAGCCAACCCTACACTAACTATGCTGAGCAGTTC. This gives the protein CASSQPYTNYAEQF. The entire CDR3 reads CASSQPYTNYAEQFF. The chain is built from TRBV5 and TRBJ2-1; no clear D. The read stops 1 residue short of the end of the CDR3; the missing end is completed from the germline J gene. V was shortened by 2 bases and J by 0 bases, with 8 bases between the two germline ends. CDR1 and CDR2 (germline): LGHNA, YNLKQL (reference sequence). The length of the CDR3 is 15 residues.

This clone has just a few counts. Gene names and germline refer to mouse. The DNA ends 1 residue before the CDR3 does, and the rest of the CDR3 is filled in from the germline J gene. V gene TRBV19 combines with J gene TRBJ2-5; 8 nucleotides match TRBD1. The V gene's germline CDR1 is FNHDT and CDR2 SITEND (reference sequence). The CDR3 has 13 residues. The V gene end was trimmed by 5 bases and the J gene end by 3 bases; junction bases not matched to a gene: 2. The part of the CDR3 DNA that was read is TGTGCCAGCAGCCGGGACAGGCAAGACACCCAGTAC. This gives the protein CASSRDRQDTQY. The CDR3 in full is CASSRDRQDTQYF.

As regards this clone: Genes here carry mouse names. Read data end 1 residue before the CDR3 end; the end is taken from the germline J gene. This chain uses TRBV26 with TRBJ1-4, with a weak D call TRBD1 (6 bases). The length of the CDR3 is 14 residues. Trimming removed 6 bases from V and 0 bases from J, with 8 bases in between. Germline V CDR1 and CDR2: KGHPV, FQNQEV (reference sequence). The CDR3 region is CASRGQISNERLFF. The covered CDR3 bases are TGTGCCAGCAGGGGACAAATTTCCAACGAAAGATTATTT.

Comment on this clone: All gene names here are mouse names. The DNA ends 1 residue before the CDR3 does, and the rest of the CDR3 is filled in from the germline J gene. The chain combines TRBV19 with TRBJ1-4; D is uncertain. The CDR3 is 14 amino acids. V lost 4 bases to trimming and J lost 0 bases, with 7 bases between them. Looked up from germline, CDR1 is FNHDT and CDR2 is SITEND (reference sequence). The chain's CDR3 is CASSETISNERLFF. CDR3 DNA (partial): TGTGCCAGCAGTGAGACAATTTCCAACGAAAGATTATTT.

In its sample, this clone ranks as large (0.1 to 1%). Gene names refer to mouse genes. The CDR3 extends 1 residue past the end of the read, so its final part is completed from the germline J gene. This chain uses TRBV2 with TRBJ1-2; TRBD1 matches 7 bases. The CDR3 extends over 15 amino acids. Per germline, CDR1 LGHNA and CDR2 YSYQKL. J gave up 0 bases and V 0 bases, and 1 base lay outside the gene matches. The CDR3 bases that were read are TGTGCCAGCAGCCAAGAAGACAGGGCAAACTCCGACTACACC. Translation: CASSQEDRANSDYT. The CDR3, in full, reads CASSQEDRANSDYTF.

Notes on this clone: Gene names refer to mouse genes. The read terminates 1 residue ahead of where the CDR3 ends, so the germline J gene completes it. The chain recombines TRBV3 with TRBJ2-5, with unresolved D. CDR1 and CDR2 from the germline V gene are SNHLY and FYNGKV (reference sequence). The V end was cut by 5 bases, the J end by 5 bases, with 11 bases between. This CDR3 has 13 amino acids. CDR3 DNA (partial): TGTGCCAGCAGCCCTCCGACGAGAGACACCCAGTAC. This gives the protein CASSPPTRDTQY. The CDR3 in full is CASSPPTRDTQYF.

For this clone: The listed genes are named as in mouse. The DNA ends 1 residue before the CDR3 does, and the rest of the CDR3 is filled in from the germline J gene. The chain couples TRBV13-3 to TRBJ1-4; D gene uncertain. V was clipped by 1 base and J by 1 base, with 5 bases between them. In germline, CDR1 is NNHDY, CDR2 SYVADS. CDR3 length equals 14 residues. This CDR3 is CASSDLGSNERLFF. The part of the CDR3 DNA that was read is TGTGCCAGCAGTGATCTGGGTTCCAACGAAAGATTATTT.

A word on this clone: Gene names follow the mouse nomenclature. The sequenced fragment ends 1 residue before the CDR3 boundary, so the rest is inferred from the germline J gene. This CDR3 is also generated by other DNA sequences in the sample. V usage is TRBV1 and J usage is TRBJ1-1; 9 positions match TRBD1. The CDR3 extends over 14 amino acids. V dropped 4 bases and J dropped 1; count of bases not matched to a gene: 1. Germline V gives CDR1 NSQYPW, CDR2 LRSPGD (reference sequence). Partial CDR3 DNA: TGCACCTGCAGTGACAGGGGGCGAAACACAGAAGTCTTC. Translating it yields CTCSDRGRNTEVF. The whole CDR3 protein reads CTCSDRGRNTEVFF.

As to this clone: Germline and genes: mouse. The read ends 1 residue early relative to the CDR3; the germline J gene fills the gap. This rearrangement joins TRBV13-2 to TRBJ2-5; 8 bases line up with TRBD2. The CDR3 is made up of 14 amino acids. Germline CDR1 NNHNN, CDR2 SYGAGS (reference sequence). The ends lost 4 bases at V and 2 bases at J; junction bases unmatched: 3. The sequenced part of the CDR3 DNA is TGTGCCAGCGGTCGTGGGGGGGGCCAAGACACCCAGTAC. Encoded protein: CASGRGGGQDTQY. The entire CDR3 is CASGRGGGQDTQYF.

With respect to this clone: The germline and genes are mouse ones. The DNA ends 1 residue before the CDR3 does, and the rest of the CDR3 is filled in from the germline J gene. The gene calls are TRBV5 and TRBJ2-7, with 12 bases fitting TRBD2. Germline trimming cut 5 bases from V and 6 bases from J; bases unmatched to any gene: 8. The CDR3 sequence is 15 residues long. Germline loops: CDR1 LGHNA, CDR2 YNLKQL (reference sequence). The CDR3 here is CASSTPGLGGREQYF. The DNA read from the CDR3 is TGTGCCAGCAGCACTCCGGGACTGGGGGGTCGTGAACAGTAC.

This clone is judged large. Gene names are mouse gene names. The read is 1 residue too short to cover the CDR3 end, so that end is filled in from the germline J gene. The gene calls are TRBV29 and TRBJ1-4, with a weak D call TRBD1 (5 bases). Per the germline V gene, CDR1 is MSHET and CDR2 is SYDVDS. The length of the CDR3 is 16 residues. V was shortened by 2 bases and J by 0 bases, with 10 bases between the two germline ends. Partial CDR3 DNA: TGTGCTAGCAGTTTACCTCGGACAATTTCCAACGAAAGATTATTT. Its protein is CASSLPRTISNERLF. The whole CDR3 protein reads CASSLPRTISNERLFF.

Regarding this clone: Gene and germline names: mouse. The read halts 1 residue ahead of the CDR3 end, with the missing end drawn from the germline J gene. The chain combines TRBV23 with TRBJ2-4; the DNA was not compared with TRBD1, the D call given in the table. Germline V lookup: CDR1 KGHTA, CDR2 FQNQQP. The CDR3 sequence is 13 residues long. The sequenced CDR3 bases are TGCTCCAGCAGTCAATCGCAGGGGGACACCTTGTAC. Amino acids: CSSSQSQGDTLY. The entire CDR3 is CSSSQSQGDTLYF.

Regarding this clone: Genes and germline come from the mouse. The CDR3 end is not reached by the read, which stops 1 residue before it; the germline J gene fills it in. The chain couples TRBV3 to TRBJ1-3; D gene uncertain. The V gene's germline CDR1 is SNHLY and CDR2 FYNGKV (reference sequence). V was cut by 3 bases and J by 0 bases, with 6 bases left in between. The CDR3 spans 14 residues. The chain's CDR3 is CASSFGNSGNTLYF. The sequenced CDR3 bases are TGTGCCAGCAGCTTCGGGAATTCTGGAAATACGCTCTAT.

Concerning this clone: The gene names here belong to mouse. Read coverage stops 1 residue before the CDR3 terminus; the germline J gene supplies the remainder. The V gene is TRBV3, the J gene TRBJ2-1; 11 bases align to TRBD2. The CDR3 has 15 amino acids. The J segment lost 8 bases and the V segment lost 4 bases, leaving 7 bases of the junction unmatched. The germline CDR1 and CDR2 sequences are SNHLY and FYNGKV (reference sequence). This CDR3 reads CASSSTGGAHPEQFF. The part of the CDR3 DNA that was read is TGTGCCAGCAGCTCTACTGGGGGGGCGCATCCTGAGCAGTTC.

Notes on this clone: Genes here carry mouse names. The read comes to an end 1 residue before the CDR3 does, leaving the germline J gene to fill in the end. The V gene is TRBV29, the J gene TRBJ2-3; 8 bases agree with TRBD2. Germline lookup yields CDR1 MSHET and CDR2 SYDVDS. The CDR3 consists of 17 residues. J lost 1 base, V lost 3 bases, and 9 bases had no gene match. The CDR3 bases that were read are TGTGCTAGCAGTTTTTTTGGGGGGGAATGGGGTGCAGAAACGCTGTAT. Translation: CASSFFGGEWGAETLY. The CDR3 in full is CASSFFGGEWGAETLYF.

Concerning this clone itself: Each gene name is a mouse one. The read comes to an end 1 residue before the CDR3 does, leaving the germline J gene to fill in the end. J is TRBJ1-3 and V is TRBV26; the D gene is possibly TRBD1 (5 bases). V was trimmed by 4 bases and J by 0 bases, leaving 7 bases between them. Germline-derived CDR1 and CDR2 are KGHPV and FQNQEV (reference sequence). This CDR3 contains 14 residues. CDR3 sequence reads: CASSRQTSGNTLYF. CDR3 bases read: TGTGCCAGCAGTCGACAGACTTCTGGAAATACGCTCTAT.

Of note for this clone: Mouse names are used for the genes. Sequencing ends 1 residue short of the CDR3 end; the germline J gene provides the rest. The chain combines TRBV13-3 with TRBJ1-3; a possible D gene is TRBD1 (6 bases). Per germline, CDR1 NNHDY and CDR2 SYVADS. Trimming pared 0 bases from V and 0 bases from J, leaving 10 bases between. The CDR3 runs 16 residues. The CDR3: CASSDVGAHSGNTLYF. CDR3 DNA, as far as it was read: TGTGCCAGCAGTGATGTGGGGGCTCATTCTGGAAATACGCTCTAT.

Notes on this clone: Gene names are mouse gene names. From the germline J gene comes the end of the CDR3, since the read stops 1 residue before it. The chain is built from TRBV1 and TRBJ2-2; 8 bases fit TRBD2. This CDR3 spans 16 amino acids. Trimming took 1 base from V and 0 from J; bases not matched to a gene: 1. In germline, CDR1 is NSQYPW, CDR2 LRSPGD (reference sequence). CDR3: CTCSAGLGSNTGQLYF. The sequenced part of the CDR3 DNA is TGCACCTGCAGTGCAGGACTGGGGTCAAACACCGGGCAGCTCTAC. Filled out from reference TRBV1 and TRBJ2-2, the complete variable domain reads VTLLEQNPRWRLVPRGQAVNLRCILKNSQYPWMSWYQQDLQKQLQWLFTLRSPGDKEVKSLPGADYLATRVTDTELRLQVANMSQGRTLYCTCSAGLGSNTGQLYFGEGSKLTVL.

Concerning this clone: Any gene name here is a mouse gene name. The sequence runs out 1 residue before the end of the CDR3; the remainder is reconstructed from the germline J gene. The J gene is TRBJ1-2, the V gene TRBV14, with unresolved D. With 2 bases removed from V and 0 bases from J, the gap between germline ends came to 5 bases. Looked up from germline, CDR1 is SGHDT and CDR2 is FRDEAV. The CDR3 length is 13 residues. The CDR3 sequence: CASSLGPNSDYTF. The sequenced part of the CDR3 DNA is TGTGCCAGCAGTTTAGGGCCAAACTCCGACTACACC.

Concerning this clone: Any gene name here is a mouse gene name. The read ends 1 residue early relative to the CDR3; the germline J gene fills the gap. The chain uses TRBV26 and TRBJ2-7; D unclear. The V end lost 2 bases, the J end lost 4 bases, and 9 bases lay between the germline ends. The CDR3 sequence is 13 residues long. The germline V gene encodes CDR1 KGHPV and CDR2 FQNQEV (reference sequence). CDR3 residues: CASSLKAGYEQYF. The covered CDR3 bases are TGTGCCAGCAGTCTGAAGGCAGGATATGAACAGTAC.

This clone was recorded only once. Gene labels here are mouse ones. Partial CDR3 DNA: TGTGCAAGCAGCTCGACTGGGGGTAGTGCAGAAACGCTGTAT. It translates to CASSSTGGSAETLY. The whole CDR3 reads CASSSTGGSAETLYF. This sequence joins TRBV16 and TRBJ2-3; 9 nucleotides match TRBD2. The CDR3 end is not reached by the read, which stops 1 residue before it; the germline J gene fills it in. This CDR3 comprises 15 residues. V was pared by 4 bases and J by 0 bases, with 2 bases of the junction left unmatched. Looked up from germline, CDR1 is SGHSA and CDR2 is FRNQAP.

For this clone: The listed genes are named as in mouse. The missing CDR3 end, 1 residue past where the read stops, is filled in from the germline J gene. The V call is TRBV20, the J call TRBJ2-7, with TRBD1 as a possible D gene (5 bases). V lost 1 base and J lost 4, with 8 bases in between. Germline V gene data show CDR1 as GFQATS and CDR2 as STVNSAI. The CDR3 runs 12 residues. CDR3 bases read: TGTGGTGCTAGGGGACAGACATATGAACAGTAC. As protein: CGARGQTYEQY. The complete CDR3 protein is CGARGQTYEQYF. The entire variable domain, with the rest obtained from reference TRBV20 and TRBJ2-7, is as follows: GALVYQYPRRTICKSGTSMRMECQAVGFQATSVAWYRQSPQKTFELIALSTVNSAIKYEQNFTQEKFPISHPNLSFSSMTVLNAYLEDRGLYLCGARGQTYEQYFGPGTRLTVL.